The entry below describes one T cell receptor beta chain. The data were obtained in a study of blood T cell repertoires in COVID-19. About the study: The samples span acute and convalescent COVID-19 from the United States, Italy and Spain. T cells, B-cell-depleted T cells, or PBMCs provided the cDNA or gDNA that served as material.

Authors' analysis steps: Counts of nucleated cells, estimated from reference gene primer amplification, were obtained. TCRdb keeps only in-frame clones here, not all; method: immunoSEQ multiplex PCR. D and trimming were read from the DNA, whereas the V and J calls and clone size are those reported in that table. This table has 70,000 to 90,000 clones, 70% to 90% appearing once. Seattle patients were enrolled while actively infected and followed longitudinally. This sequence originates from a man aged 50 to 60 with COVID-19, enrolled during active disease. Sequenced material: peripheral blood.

Here the CDR3 reads CSISGDTEAFF. The CDR3 bases are TGCAGTATTTCAGGGGACACTGAAGCTTTCTTT. The rearrangement uses TRBV20-1 and TRBJ1-1; a possible D gene is TRBD1 (6 bases). Germline loops: CDR1 DFQATT, CDR2 SNEGSKA (reference sequence). This CDR3 spans 11 amino acids. Trimming cost V 8 bases and J 3 bases, with 10 bases left between them.